This T cell receptor beta chain was profiled in a study of T cell therapy after organ transplantation (dated by TCRdb to the late 2010s). Study-wide context: Therapy products were autologous CMV-specific T cells expanded in vitro for 2 to 3 weeks with a peptide pool of 30 HLA class I and II CMV epitopes. Patients were given up to 6 doses of T cells at 2-week intervals and were followed for 29 weeks after finishing therapy. Of the 10 or so patients, eight were classified as clinical responders and two were classified as nonresponders. The median number of CMV-specific T cells given to patients was 1.92 x 10^8, delivered over 2 to 6 intravenous infusions. Short-term post-therapy blood samples were obtained 4 to 8 weeks after therapy was completed. An open-label phase I trial of autologous CMV-specific adoptive T cell therapy in solid-organ transplant recipients was the basis for the study, which was a follow-up TRBV repertoire analysis. Long-term post-therapy samples were obtainable from only about 75% of the 10 patients. The full study reports these points: Fold change in CD8 clonality after therapy inversely correlated with pretherapy clonality, suggesting less biased repertoires were more receptive to remodeling. Marked pretherapy clonal expansions with minimal repertoire change after therapy were observed in nonresponders. The small number of expansions detected in nonresponders may be due to reduced sample coverage caused by poor CD8+ T cell yield. Assessment of confounders such as concurrent antirejection and antiviral medications was prevented by the small cohort. Both transferred clonotypes and endogenous clonotypes not detected in the therapy products appeared to be included in post-therapy reconstitution.

The label giving this sample's time point can be read as: 4-8 weeks after completion of therapy. Solid-organ transplant recipients with drug-resistant/recurrent cytomegalovirus were included as patients. Fewer than 13 trial participants were chosen for repertoire analysis on the basis of the availability of post-therapy peripheral blood mononuclear cells. Viable CD3+CD8+CD4- lymphocytes were sorted from PBMCs on a BD FACSAria III. The Qiagen DNeasy Kit was used to extract genomic DNA from sorted cells. Using the immunoSEQ two-step, bias-controlled multiplex PCR assay, TRB CDR3 regions were amplified from genomic DNA. CDR3 libraries were sequenced on an Illumina NextSeq 500. The authors processed their data as follows. The immunoSEQ Analyzer platform was used for initial alignment and bioinformatics, including bias normalization against synthetic CDR3 analogs. Annotation of V, D and J genes followed the definitions in the IMGT database. VDJtools version 1.1.10 and the R package tcR version 2.2.1.11 were used with default settings for further TRBV analyses. GLIPH analysis was performed with version 1.0 using default settings. In CDR3 sequences with at least 5 reads, significant changes in clonotype frequency were tested by a 2-sided binomial test with Benjamini-Hochberg correction (alpha = 0.01). What TCRdb holds here is the immuneACCESS table cut down to in-frame rearrangements. Part of the clones is not present; checked against another copy, under half of the missing clones reflect an unresolved V gene, and the others are unexplained. The V and J calls and the clone size are those of that table, but D and trimming were determined from the DNA. This sample holds a few thousand clones; 65% to 80% were observed only once. Clones ranked in the top ten supply roughly two fifths of the sample.

Of note for this clone: Its binding antigen is unknown. Base qualities are not at hand, and no much larger clone is one base apart.

From its cysteine to its phenylalanine, the CDR3 spans 12 amino acids. The retained sequence is limited to the CDR3, 36 bases, with the frame set at the first base. The germline V and J ends show losses of 5 bases and 6 bases respectively, and no gene match explains 4 bases of the junction. According to the germline V gene (reference sequence), CDR1 reads SGHAT and CDR2 reads FQDESV. The receptor chain draws on TRBV11-1 and TRBJ2-7, with 7 middle bases fitting TRBD1. The sample was CD8+ T cells from blood, taken after autologous CMV-specific T cell therapy. The sequence derives from a human patient who had received a solid organ transplant and had CMV disease. In patients who had a transplant, some T cells may come from the graft donor. DNA sequence: TGTGCCAGCAGCCTGCGGACAGGCGAGCAGTACTTC. It specifies CASSLRTGEQYF.